This T cell receptor (beta chain) originates from a study of quantifying T cell responses using KT2 cells. The wider study: TCR alpha and beta constant-region primers primed reverse transcription of RNA. Estimated efficiency of the T4 ligation step was above 9% under optimum conditions.

A single-stranded UMI oligo with SP2 sequence was ligated to cDNA 3' ends. The first PCR ran roughly 4 cycles with an equimolar RC1.1 and RC1.2 beta primer mix. Starting with the second PCR, alpha and beta TCR chains went through separate processing. TCRdb processed the UMI-ligation and nested PCR reads anew with MiXCR; each CDR3 protein has one entry. The sample holds tens of thousands of distinct CDR3 sequences; about 12% are singletons and the top ten take roughly 10%. The germline V and J ends were trimmed by 1 base and 11 bases, with 8 bases remaining between them. The CDR3 runs to 11 residues. Germline V lookup: CDR1 LGHDT, CDR2 YNNKEL (reference sequence). KT2, a clone with a known TCR, was spiked into unfractionated PBMC. Different KT2-to-PBMC ratios were created with a constant PBMC count.

Sequenced material: PBMCs spiked with cells of the T cell clone KT2. The TCR sequence derives from a human donor. The chain uses TRBV3-1 and TRBJ1-1; D is unclear. CDR3 in amino acids: CASSQGRSAFF. The DNA for the CDR3 is TGTGCCAGCAGCCAAGGGCGCAGTGCTTTCTTT.